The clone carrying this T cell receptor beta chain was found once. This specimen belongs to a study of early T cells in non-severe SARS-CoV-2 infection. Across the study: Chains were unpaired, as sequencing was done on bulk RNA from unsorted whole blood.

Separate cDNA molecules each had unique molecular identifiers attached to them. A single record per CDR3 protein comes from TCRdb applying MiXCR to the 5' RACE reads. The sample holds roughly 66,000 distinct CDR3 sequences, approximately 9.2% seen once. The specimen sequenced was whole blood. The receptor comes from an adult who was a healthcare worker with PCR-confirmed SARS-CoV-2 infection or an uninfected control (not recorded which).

CDR3 sequence (DNA): TGCGCCAGCAGTTCCGGAGGGCTCTCACAAGAGACCCAGTACTTC. It translates to CASSSGGLSQETQYF. The chain joins TRBV4-1 to TRBJ2-5; maybe TRBD2 (6 bases). The germline V gene has CDR1 MGHRA and CDR2 YSYEKL. The CDR3 has 15 amino acids. V was clipped by 6 bases and J by 2 bases, with 16 bases between them.